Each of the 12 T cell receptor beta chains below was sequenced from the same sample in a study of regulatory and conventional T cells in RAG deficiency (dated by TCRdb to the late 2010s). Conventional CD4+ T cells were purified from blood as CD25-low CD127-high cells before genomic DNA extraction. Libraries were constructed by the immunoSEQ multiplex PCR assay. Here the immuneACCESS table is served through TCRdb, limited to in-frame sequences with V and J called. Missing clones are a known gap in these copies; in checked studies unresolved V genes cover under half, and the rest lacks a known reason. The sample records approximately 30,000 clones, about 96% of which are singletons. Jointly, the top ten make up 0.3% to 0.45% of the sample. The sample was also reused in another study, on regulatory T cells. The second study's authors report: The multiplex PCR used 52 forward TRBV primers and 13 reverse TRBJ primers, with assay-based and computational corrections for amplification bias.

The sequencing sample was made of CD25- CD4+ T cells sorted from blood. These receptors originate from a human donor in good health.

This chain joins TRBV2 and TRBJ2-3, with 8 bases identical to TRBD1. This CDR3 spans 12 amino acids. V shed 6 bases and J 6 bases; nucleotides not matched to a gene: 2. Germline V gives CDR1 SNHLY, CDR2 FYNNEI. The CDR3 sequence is CASRDRVDTQYF. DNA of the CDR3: TGTGCCAGCAGGGACAGGGTTGATACGCAGTATTTT.

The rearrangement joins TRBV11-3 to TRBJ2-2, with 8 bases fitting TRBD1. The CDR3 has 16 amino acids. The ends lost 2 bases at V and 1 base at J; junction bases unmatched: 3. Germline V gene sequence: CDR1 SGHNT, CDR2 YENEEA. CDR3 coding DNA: TGTGCCAGCAGCTTATATGGGACAGGGAACACCGGGGAGCTGTTTTTT. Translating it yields CASSLYGTGNTGELFF.

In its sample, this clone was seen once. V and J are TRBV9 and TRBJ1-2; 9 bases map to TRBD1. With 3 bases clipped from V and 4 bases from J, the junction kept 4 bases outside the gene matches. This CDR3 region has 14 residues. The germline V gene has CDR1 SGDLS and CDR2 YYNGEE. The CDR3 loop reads CASSGGTGSYGYTF. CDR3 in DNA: TGTGCCAGCAGCGGTGGGACAGGGTCCTATGGCTACACCTTC.

As DNA, the CDR3 is TGTGCCAGCAGCCATCCGACAGGGGGTCAGACCCAGTACTTC. Its translation is CASSHPTGGQTQYF. V usage is TRBV27 and J usage is TRBJ2-5; 9 bases fit TRBD1. CDR1 is MNHEY, CDR2 SMNVEV, per germline (reference sequence). The CDR3 covers 14 residues. V lost 6 bases and J lost 6; bases outside the gene matches: 8.

CDR3 loop: CASSSRTGGDLYEQYF. CDR3 bases: TGTGCCAGCAGCTCACGGACAGGGGGCGATTTGTACGAGCAGTACTTC. J is TRBJ2-7 and V is TRBV7-9, with 11 bases matching TRBD1. CDR1 SEHNR and CDR2 FQNEAQ come from the germline V gene (reference sequence). V lost 4 bases, J lost 4 bases, and 9 bases stayed unmatched. The CDR3 extends over 16 amino acids.

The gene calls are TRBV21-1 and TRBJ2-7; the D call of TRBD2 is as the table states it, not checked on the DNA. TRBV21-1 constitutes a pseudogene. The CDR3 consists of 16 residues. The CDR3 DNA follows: TGTGCCAGCAGCAAAGAAACTAGCGGGGGGAAAAACGAGCAGTACTTC. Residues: CASSKETSGGKNEQYF.

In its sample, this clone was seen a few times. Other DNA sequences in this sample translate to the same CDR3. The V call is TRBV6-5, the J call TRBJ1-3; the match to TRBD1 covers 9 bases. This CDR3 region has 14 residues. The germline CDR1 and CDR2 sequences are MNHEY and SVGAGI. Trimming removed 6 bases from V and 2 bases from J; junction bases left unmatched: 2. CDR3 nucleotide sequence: TGTGCCAGCAGCCGGACAGGGGCTGGAAACACCATATATTTT. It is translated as CASSRTGAGNTIYF.

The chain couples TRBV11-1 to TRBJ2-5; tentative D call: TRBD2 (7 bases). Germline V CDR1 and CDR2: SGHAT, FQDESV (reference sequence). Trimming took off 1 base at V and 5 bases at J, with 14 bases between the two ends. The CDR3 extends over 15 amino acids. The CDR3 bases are TGTGCCAGCAGCTTAGGGCCGGGGGGCCGGGAGACCCAGTACTTC. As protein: CASSLGPGGRETQYF.

This CDR3 is CASSFGLSYEQYF. The CDR3 region has the DNA TGTGCCAGCAGCTTCGGACTGTCGTACGAGCAGTACTTC. This rearrangement joins TRBV7-2 to TRBJ2-7; D is perhaps TRBD2 (5 bases). The CDR3 is made up of 13 amino acids. V lost 3 bases to trimming and J lost 4 bases, with 10 bases between them. Germline CDR1 SGHTA, CDR2 FQGNSA.

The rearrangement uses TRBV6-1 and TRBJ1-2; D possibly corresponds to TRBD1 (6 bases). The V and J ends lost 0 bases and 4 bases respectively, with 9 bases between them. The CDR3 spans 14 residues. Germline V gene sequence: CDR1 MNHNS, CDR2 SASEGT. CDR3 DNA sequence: TGTGCCAGCAGTGAAGCAGGGGGGGCCTATGGCTACACCTTC. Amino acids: CASSEAGGAYGYTF.

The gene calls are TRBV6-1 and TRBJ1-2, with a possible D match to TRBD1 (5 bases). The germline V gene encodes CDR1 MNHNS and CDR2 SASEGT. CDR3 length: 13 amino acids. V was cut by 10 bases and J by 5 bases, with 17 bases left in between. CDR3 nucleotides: TGTGCCACCTCACTGGGGCTGAGGTATGGCTACACCTTC. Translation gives CATSLGLRYGYTF.

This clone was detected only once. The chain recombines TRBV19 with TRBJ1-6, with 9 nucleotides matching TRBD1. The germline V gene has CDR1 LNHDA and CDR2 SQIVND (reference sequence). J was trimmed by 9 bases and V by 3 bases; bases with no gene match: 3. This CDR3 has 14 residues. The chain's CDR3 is CASSIPGQGSPLHF. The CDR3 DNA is TGTGCCAGTAGTATTCCGGGACAGGGTTCACCCCTCCACTTT.